Below, 13 T cell receptor beta chains from the same sample are listed, as sequenced in a study of T cell repertoires in cytomegalovirus infection. These TCRs' antigens remain unknown. TCRdb itself ran the reads through MiXCR, one entry per CDR3 protein. The data contain approximately 1,000,000 distinct CDR3 sequences, approximately 32% of them singletons. This sample comprised cultured CD8+ T cells from PBMCs, obtained from culture after CMV antigen stimulation. These receptors all stem from a human donor in good health (CMV status not recorded). Some clones in this sample may be carry-over from other donors' samples.

The chain is built from TRBV20-1 and TRBJ2-7; D perhaps matches TRBD2 (5 bases). The CDR3 extends over 11 amino acids. Trimming took 5 bases from V and 7 from J, leaving 12 bases between them. In germline, CDR1 is DFQATT, CDR2 SNEGSKA (reference sequence). Here the CDR3 reads CSARPGGEQYF. CDR3 bases: TGCAGTGCTCGTCCAGGCGGGGAGCAGTACTTC.

This clonotype was seen a single time. This clone may be a read error of a much larger clone one base away. The missing conserved phenylalanine or tryptophan at the end of this CDR3 makes a read error likely. The genes are TRBV4-1 and TRBJ1-5, with 9 bases aligning to TRBD1. Looked up from germline, CDR1 is MGHRA and CDR2 is YSYEKL. Germline trimming cut 1 base from V and 7 bases from J; bases unmatched to any gene: 5. CDR3 length: 15 amino acids. The CDR3 sequence is CASSQAHRGLQPQHS. CDR3 bases: TGCGCCAGCAGCCAAGCTCACAGGGGGCTACAGCCCCAGCATTCT.

This clonotype has a single count. This chain uses TRBV20-1 with TRBJ2-7; D is possibly TRBD1 or TRBD2 (5 bases each). Trimming cost V 5 bases and J 2 bases, with 13 bases left between them. CDR3 size: 13 residues. The V gene's germline CDR1 is DFQATT and CDR2 SNEGSKA (reference sequence). In DNA, the CDR3 is TGCAGTGCTCGCCGGGACGGCACCTACGAGCAGTACTTC. This gives the protein CSARRDGTYEQYF.

The V gene is TRBV2, the J gene TRBJ2-1; 7 nucleotides match TRBD2. With 6 bases clipped from V and 8 bases from J, the junction kept 10 bases outside the gene matches. In germline, CDR1 is SNHLY, CDR2 FYNNEI. The CDR3 covers 14 residues. CDR3 nucleotides: TGTGCCAGCAGCGTCCGGGGGGTCGGCGATGAGCAGTTCTTC. Its protein is CASSVRGVGDEQFF.

A few counts support this clonotype. V is TRBV27 and J is TRBJ1-1, with D possibly matching TRBD1 (5 bases). CDR3 length: 15 residues. V lost 6 bases and J lost 4, with 18 bases in between. CDR1 MNHEY and CDR2 SMNVEV come from the germline V gene (reference sequence). The CDR3 DNA reads as TGTGCCAGCAGATCACCCGGGGCGCTGATCACTGAAGCTTTCTTT. It encodes CASRSPGALITEAFF.

The chain has TRBV4-3 and TRBJ1-4; possible D gene TRBD1, 5 bases. The CDR3 consists of 14 residues. The V gene's germline CDR1 is LGHNA and CDR2 YSLEER. The germline V and J ends were trimmed by 4 bases and 7 bases, with 13 bases remaining between them. CDR3 amino acids: CASSPVQGGEKLFF. In nucleotides, the CDR3 is TGCGCCAGCAGCCCAGTGCAGGGAGGTGAAAAACTGTTTTTT.

As to this clonotype: This may be a read error, as it is one base from a much larger clone. Here the CDR3 reads CASSYGHTEAFF. The CDR3, as DNA: TGTGCCAGCAGTTACGGACACACTGAAGCTTTCTTT. The V gene is TRBV6-2 or TRBV6-3, the J gene TRBJ1-1; no reliable D call. Germline V lookup: CDR1 MNHEY, CDR2 SVGEGT. Trimming left V 2 bases short and J 3 bases short, with 4 bases between. The CDR3 is 12 amino acids.

V and J are TRBV6-2 or TRBV6-3 and TRBJ2-3, with D hard to call. V lost 9 bases, J lost 5 bases, and 12 bases lay in between. The germline gives CDR1 MNHEY, CDR2 SVGEGT. This CDR3 is 12 amino acids long. The CDR3 region has the DNA TGTGCCAGTACCTCTTTGCGAGATACGCAGTATTTT. Amino acid sequence: CASTSLRDTQYF.

The chain uses TRBV27 and TRBJ2-7, with 7 bases aligning to TRBD1. The germline V gene has CDR1 MNHEY and CDR2 SMNVEV (reference sequence). The CDR3 runs to 12 residues. The ends lost 9 bases at V and 2 bases at J; junction bases unmatched: 4. The CDR3 sequence: CASRDRPYEQYF. CDR3 DNA sequence: TGTGCCAGTCGGGACAGACCCTACGAGCAGTACTTC.

This clonotype was detected only a few times. This chain joins TRBV7-8 and TRBJ2-7; 8 nucleotides match TRBD2. V lost 0 bases and J lost 4; bases outside the gene matches: 5. The germline gives CDR1 SGHVS, CDR2 FQNEAQ. This CDR3 spans 15 amino acids. CDR3 amino acids: CASSLAGGGFYEQYF. The CDR3 coding sequence is TGTGCCAGCAGCTTAGCCGGCGGGGGGTTTTACGAGCAGTACTTC.

V is TRBV7-2 and J is TRBJ1-6; the D is unclear. The germline V and J ends were trimmed by 2 bases and 8 bases, with 4 bases remaining between them. The CDR3 has 12 residues. Germline values: CDR1 SGHTA, CDR2 FQGNSA. The CDR3 reads CASSLYYSPLHF. The CDR3 DNA reads TGTGCCAGCAGCTTATATTATTCACCCCTCCACTTT.

This chain uses TRBV28 with TRBJ1-5; D ambiguous. The CDR3 is 12 amino acids. Trimming took 6 bases from V and 6 from J, leaving 9 bases between them. Germline assignment: CDR1 MDHEN and CDR2 SYDVKM. CDR3 nucleotide sequence: TGTGCCAGCAGCCGTATCGGTCAGCCCCAGCATTTT. Its protein product is CASSRIGQPQHF.

The V call is TRBV28, the J call TRBJ1-5, with D perhaps matching TRBD1 (5 bases). Per the germline V gene, CDR1 is MDHEN and CDR2 is SYDVKM. Trimming removed 4 bases at V and 2 bases at J, with 12 bases between. The CDR3 sequence is 15 residues long. The CDR3 reads CASSSWDARNQPQHF. DNA of the CDR3: TGTGCCAGCAGTTCTTGGGACGCGCGCAATCAGCCCCAGCATTTT.